This TCR beta chain comes out of a study of OX40 agonist ivuxolimab in advanced cancers. This CDR3 contains 14 residues. Germline CDR1 MNHEY, CDR2 SMNVEV (reference sequence). Trimming stripped 6 bases from V and 0 bases from J, with 11 bases between. Method: immunoSEQ multiplex PCR; TCRdb's copy keeps in-frame clones and lacks some. The table lists 60,000 to 65,000 clones, approximately 84% of them singletons. This clonotype originated in an adult with an advanced solid tumor such as melanoma, head and neck, liver or kidney cancer. The specimen was CD4+ or CD8+ T cells sorted from blood, collected in a trial of the OX40 agonist ivuxolimab. This chain connects TRBV27 to TRBJ1-1; D unclear. In nucleotides, the CDR3 is TGTGCCAGCAGCCCCGGACCGATGAACACTGAAGCTTTCTTT. It translates to CASSPGPMNTEAFF.